Listed below are T cell receptor beta chains from one sample, sequenced in a study of cytomegalovirus exposure and HLA in healthy donors. Some clones are missing from TCRdb's copy, which holds only in-frame ones; the method was immunoSEQ multiplex PCR. The sample lists 180,000 or so clones; 70% to 80% were seen once. Input material: PBMCs. These receptors were collected from a male donor in good health and CMV-seronegative. The CDR3 runs from the conserved cysteine through the conserved F or W. A D gene is named only where the DNA matches it firmly. Some rows mark clone size as missing; the rest say once, few, many or name a class of expanded clone.

j_gene: TRBJ2-6
v_gene: TRBV7-6
abundance: -
len: 20
d_gene: TRBD2
CDR3aa: CASSQGLAGELITGANVLTF
CDR3nt: TGTGCCAGCAGCCAAGGACTAGCGGGAGAGCTAATTACTGGGGCCAACGTCCTGACTTTC

j_gene: TRBJ1-5
v_gene: TRBV6-5
abundance: -
len: 15
d_gene: -
CDR3aa: CASSFPVRSNQPQHF
CDR3nt: TGTGCCAGCAGTTTCCCTGTTCGGAGCAATCAGCCCCAGCATTTT

j_gene: TRBJ2-7
v_gene: TRBV5-8
abundance: -
len: 12
d_gene: -
CDR3aa: CASSWARREQYF
CDR3nt: TGTGCCAGCAGCTGGGCTAGGAGGGAGCAGTACTTC

j_gene: TRBJ1-2
v_gene: TRBV7-9
abundance: -
len: 15
d_gene: TRBD1
CDR3aa: CASSPRLPTGDGYTF
CDR3nt: TGTGCCAGCAGCCCCCGACTCCCGACAGGGGATGGCTACACCTTC

j_gene: TRBJ2-7
v_gene: TRBV19
abundance: -
len: 16
d_gene: TRBD1
CDR3aa: CASSTRTGYEYYEQYF
CDR3nt: TGTGCCAGTAGTACCCGGACAGGGTACGAGTACTACGAGCAGTACTTC

j_gene: TRBJ1-5
v_gene: TRBV4-1
abundance: -
len: 15
d_gene: -
CDR3aa: CASSQVVTANQPQHF
CDR3nt: TGCGCCAGCAGCCAAGTCGTGACAGCTAATCAGCCCCAGCATTTT

j_gene: TRBJ2-3
v_gene: TRBV25-1
abundance: -
len: 16
d_gene: -
CDR3aa: CASSLVGGSMVDTQYF
CDR3nt: TGTGCCAGCAGTTTGGTCGGCGGGTCGATGGTGGATACGCAGTATTTT

j_gene: TRBJ2-1
v_gene: TRBV27
abundance: -
len: 15
d_gene: TRBD2
CDR3aa: CASSLSVAGVNEQFF
CDR3nt: TGTGCCAGCAGTTTATCCGTTGCGGGAGTCAATGAGCAGTTCTTC

j_gene: TRBJ1-3
v_gene: TRBV27
abundance: -
len: 13
d_gene: -
CDR3aa: CASSFDGGNTIYF
CDR3nt: TGTGCCAGCAGTTTTGATGGCGGAAACACCATATATTTT

j_gene: TRBJ1-2
v_gene: TRBV27
abundance: -
len: 13
d_gene: TRBD1
CDR3aa: CASSVNRGSGYTF
CDR3nt: TGTGCCAGCAGTGTAAACAGGGGGTCTGGCTACACCTTC

j_gene: TRBJ1-1
v_gene: TRBV19
abundance: few
len: 16
d_gene: -
CDR3aa: CASSISGDGMNTEAFF
CDR3nt: TGTGCCAGTAGTATTTCAGGGGACGGAATGAACACTGAAGCTTTCTTT

j_gene: TRBJ1-5
v_gene: TRBV19
abundance: -
len: 16
d_gene: -
CDR3aa: CASSLYREYSNQPQHF
CDR3nt: TGTGCCAGTAGCCTCTACAGGGAATATAGCAATCAGCCCCAGCATTTT

j_gene: TRBJ2-2
v_gene: TRBV6-1
abundance: -
len: 15
d_gene: TRBD2
CDR3aa: CAISGGSAHTGELFF
CDR3nt: TGTGCCATCTCGGGGGGATCCGCGCACACCGGGGAGCTGTTTTTT

j_gene: TRBJ2-1
v_gene: TRBV9
abundance: -
len: 14
d_gene: -
CDR3aa: CASSVVSSYNEQFF
CDR3nt: TGTGCCAGCAGCGTAGTTAGCTCCTACAATGAGCAGTTCTTC

j_gene: TRBJ2-3
v_gene: TRBV11-1
abundance: few
len: 17
d_gene: TRBD2
CDR3aa: CASSTGTSGRPTDTQYF
CDR3nt: TGTGCCAGCAGCACCGGGACTAGCGGGAGACCCACAGATACGCAGTATTTT

j_gene: TRBJ2-7
v_gene: TRBV28
abundance: -
len: 11
d_gene: -
CDR3aa: CASSLEYEQYF
CDR3nt: TGTGCCAGCAGTTTAGAGTACGAGCAGTACTTC

j_gene: TRBJ2-7
v_gene: TRBV11-2
abundance: -
len: 16
d_gene: -
CDR3aa: CASSLEAGLGIREQYF
CDR3nt: TGTGCCAGCAGCTTAGAGGCGGGGCTGGGGATTCGCGAGCAGTACTTC

j_gene: TRBJ1-5
v_gene: TRBV28
abundance: -
len: 13
d_gene: -
CDR3aa: CASSLAGVQPQHF
CDR3nt: TGTGCCAGCAGTTTAGCAGGGGTCCAGCCCCAGCATTTT

j_gene: TRBJ2-1
v_gene: TRBV19
abundance: -
len: 12
d_gene: -
CDR3aa: CASSVSGTEQFF
CDR3nt: TGTGCCAGTAGTGTCTCCGGGACAGAGCAGTTCTTC

j_gene: TRBJ2-1
v_gene: TRBV5-1
abundance: once
len: 20
d_gene: TRBD2
CDR3aa: CASSLVPTSGRASSYNEQFF
CDR3nt: TGCGCCAGCAGCTTGGTACCCACTAGCGGGAGGGCCAGCTCCTACAATGAGCAGTTCTTC

j_gene: TRBJ2-7
v_gene: TRBV19
abundance: -
len: 11
d_gene: -
CDR3aa: CASSILDEQYF
CDR3nt: TGTGCCAGTAGTATCCTCGACGAGCAGTACTTC

j_gene: TRBJ2-2
v_gene: TRBV4-1
abundance: -
len: 17
d_gene: -
CDR3aa: CASSPLWAGPYTGELFF
CDR3nt: TGCGCCAGCAGCCCTCTTTGGGCAGGGCCGTACACCGGGGAGCTGTTTTTT

j_gene: TRBJ2-1
v_gene: TRBV7-9
abundance: -
len: 12
d_gene: -
CDR3aa: CASSQAINEQFF
CDR3nt: TGTGCCAGCAGCCAAGCGATAAATGAGCAGTTCTTC

j_gene: TRBJ2-7
v_gene: TRBV6-1
abundance: -
len: 16
d_gene: -
CDR3aa: CASSEAGGFVGYEQYF
CDR3nt: TGTGCCAGCAGTGAAGCGGGCGGGTTTGTGGGCTACGAGCAGTACTTC

j_gene: TRBJ1-5
v_gene: TRBV27
abundance: few
len: 15
d_gene: -
CDR3aa: CASSFGTGYGQPQHF
CDR3nt: TGTGCCAGCAGTTTTGGCACAGGGTATGGTCAGCCCCAGCATTTT

j_gene: TRBJ2-7
v_gene: TRBV4-2
abundance: -
len: 14
d_gene: -
CDR3aa: CANSQTGSSYEQYF
CDR3nt: TGTGCCAACAGCCAGACCGGGAGCTCCTACGAGCAGTACTTC

j_gene: TRBJ2-1
v_gene: TRBV7-3
abundance: -
len: 15
d_gene: -
CDR3aa: CASSLDHGGYNEQFF
CDR3nt: TGTGCCAGCAGCTTAGACCACGGGGGCTACAATGAGCAGTTCTTC

j_gene: TRBJ2-7
v_gene: TRBV6-6
abundance: -
len: 11
d_gene: -
CDR3aa: CASSYPDEQYF
CDR3nt: TGTGCCAGCAGTTACCCCGACGAGCAGTACTTC

j_gene: TRBJ2-1
v_gene: TRBV4-1
abundance: few
len: 14
d_gene: -
CDR3aa: CASSQDRQGRFDLF
CDR3nt: TGCGCCAGCAGCCAAGATAGGCAGGGAAGGTTCGACCTCTTC

j_gene: TRBJ1-5
v_gene: TRBV4-1
abundance: few
len: 16
d_gene: -
CDR3aa: CASSQVVSNFDQPQHF
CDR3nt: TGCGCCAGCAGCCAAGTTGTTTCGAACTTCGATCAGCCCCAGCATTTT

j_gene: TRBJ2-2
v_gene: TRBV6-1
abundance: -
len: 15
d_gene: TRBD1
CDR3aa: CASSPGQGAPGELFF
CDR3nt: TGTGCCAGCAGCCCGGGACAGGGGGCGCCCGGGGAGCTGTTTTTT

j_gene: TRBJ2-3
v_gene: TRBV5-1
abundance: -
len: 15
d_gene: -
CDR3aa: CASSLERISTDTQYF
CDR3nt: TGCGCCAGCAGCTTGGAGAGGATTAGCACAGATACGCAGTATTTT

j_gene: TRBJ2-7
v_gene: TRBV27
abundance: -
len: 16
d_gene: TRBD1
CDR3aa: CASSFSGQGSRYEQYF
CDR3nt: TGTGCCAGCAGTTTCTCCGGACAGGGAAGCAGGTACGAGCAGTACTTC

j_gene: TRBJ2-7
v_gene: TRBV30
abundance: -
len: 13
d_gene: TRBD1
CDR3aa: CAWSVGQGYEQYF
CDR3nt: TGTGCCTGGAGTGTTGGACAGGGGTACGAGCAGTACTTC

j_gene: TRBJ2-1
v_gene: TRBV10-3
abundance: once
len: 14
d_gene: TRBD1
CDR3aa: CAISGWDRDNEQFF
CDR3nt: TGTGCCATCAGTGGGTGGGACAGGGACAATGAGCAGTTCTTC

j_gene: TRBJ2-3
v_gene: TRBV6-5
abundance: once
len: 15
d_gene: TRBD1
CDR3aa: CASSGTGSSTDTQYF
CDR3nt: TGTGCCAGCAGTGGGACAGGGTCTAGCACAGATACGCAGTATTTT

j_gene: TRBJ1-1
v_gene: TRBV6-1
abundance: few
len: 14
d_gene: TRBD1
CDR3aa: CASTLRQGSTEAFF
CDR3nt: TGTGCCAGCACTTTAAGACAGGGTAGTACTGAAGCTTTCTTT

j_gene: TRBJ1-2
v_gene: TRBV7-8
abundance: -
len: 14
d_gene: -
CDR3aa: CASSFTLYRDGYTF
CDR3nt: TGTGCCAGCAGCTTCACCCTGTACAGGGATGGCTACACCTTC

j_gene: TRBJ1-2
v_gene: TRBV6-5
abundance: few
len: 15
d_gene: TRBD1
CDR3aa: CASRTQGEADYGYTF
CDR3nt: TGTGCCAGCAGAACCCAGGGGGAAGCTGACTATGGCTACACCTTC

j_gene: TRBJ2-3
v_gene: TRBV19
abundance: -
len: 19
d_gene: TRBD2
CDR3aa: CASSRRLAGSPSTTDTQYF
CDR3nt: TGTGCCAGTAGCAGAAGACTAGCGGGGTCCCCCTCCACCACAGATACGCAGTATTTT

j_gene: TRBJ2-1
v_gene: TRBV27
abundance: -
len: 13
d_gene: TRBD2
CDR3aa: CASSLLAGNEQFF
CDR3nt: TGTGCCAGCAGTTTACTAGCGGGAAATGAGCAGTTCTTC